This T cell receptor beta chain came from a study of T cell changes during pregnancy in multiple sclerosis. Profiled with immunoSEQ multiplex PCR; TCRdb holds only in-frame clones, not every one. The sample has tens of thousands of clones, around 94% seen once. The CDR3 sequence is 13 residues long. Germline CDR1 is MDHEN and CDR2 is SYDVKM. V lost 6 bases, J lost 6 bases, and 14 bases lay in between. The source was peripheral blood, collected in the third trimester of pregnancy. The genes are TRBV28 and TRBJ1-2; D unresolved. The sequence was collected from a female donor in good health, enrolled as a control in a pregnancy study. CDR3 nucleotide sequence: TGTGCCAGCAGATTGGGGTGGGGAGATGGCTACACCTTC. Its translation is CASRLGWGDGYTF.